The 28 T cell receptor beta chains listed next were all sequenced from one sample in a study of human T cells and chemical hapten exposure. TCRdb independently ran MiXCR on the RACE reads; one entry per CDR3 protein. Seen here are roughly 150,000 distinct CDR3 sequences, roughly 26% observed once, and the top ten hold 2.1%. The time point was: patch test 3, about 24 weeks after DPC sensitization. Documented treatment: therapeutic diphenylcyclopropenone sensitization with weekly scalp DPC. The source was whole blood, collected in connection with sensitization to the hapten diphenylcyclopropenone (DPC). The receptors were gathered from a woman aged 18-35 years with alopecia areata. Some clones in this sample may be carry-over from other donors' samples.

Remarks on this clonotype: A read error is possible here, since a much larger clone lies one base away. J is TRBJ2-7 and V is TRBV7-9; 7 bases line up with TRBD1. Germline CDR1 is SEHNR and CDR2 is FQNEAQ (reference sequence). This CDR3 is built from 13 residues. V lost 5 bases to trimming and J lost 3 bases; unmatched junction nucleotides: 4. CDR3 region: CASSLRDSYEQYF. The CDR3 DNA is TGTGCCAGCAGCCTCCGGGACAGCTACGAGCAGTACTTC.

The table lists this clonotype with a few counts. The rearrangement joins TRBV5-1 to TRBJ1-4; D unresolved. V was cut by 1 base and J by 8 bases, with 9 bases left in between. The V gene's germline CDR1 is SGHRS and CDR2 YFSETQ. The CDR3 is 13 residues long. The CDR3 loop reads CASSLFSVEKLFF. The CDR3 DNA sequence: TGCGCCAGCAGCTTGTTTTCGGTGGAAAAACTGTTTTTT. Filled out from reference TRBV5-1 and TRBJ1-4, the complete variable domain reads KAGVTQTPRYLIKTRGQQVTLSCSPISGHRSVSWYQQTPGQGLQFLFEYFSETQRNKGNFPGRFSGRQFSNSRSEMNVSTLELGDSALYLCASSLFSVEKLFFGSGTQLSVL.

V and J are TRBV9 and TRBJ2-5; the D gene is possibly TRBD1 (6 bases). The ends were cut back, 0 bases at V and 5 bases at J, with 17 bases in the middle. The CDR3 extends over 16 amino acids. Germline-derived CDR1 and CDR2 are SGDLS and YYNGEE. The CDR3 loop reads CASSVATLGALETQYF. In DNA, the CDR3 is TGTGCCAGCAGCGTAGCTACATTGGGGGCGCTGGAGACCCAGTACTTC.

The chain joins TRBV30 to TRBJ2-2, with D perhaps matching TRBD2 (5 bases). The CDR3 consists of 14 residues. Trimming removed 0 bases at V and 6 bases at J, with 11 bases between. CDR1 and CDR2 (germline): GTSNPN, SVGIG (reference sequence). CDR3 sequence: CAWSVAVRAGELFF. The CDR3 DNA follows: TGTGCCTGGAGTGTAGCGGTTAGGGCCGGGGAGCTGTTTTTT.

This clonotype was picked up a small number of times. The chain joins TRBV20-1 to TRBJ2-7; 8 nucleotides match TRBD2. V trimming: 2 bases; J trimming: 3 bases; junction bases outside the gene matches: 3. The CDR3 sequence is 13 residues long. The germline gives CDR1 DFQATT, CDR2 SNEGSKA (reference sequence). The CDR3 nucleotides read TGCAGTGCTAGAACCGGGGGGGTCTACGAGCAGTACTTC. Its translation is CSARTGGVYEQYF.

This clonotype has only a few counts. The chain combines TRBV7-6 with TRBJ2-2; 13 bases are shared with TRBD2. The germline gives CDR1 SGHVS, CDR2 FNYEAQ. V lost 5 bases, J lost 0 bases, and 3 bases stayed unmatched. This CDR3 has 17 residues. In nucleotides, the CDR3 is TGTGCCAGCAGCCGGACTAGCGGGGGTACGAACACCGGGGAGCTGTTTTTT. Its protein is CASSRTSGGTNTGELFF.

This clonotype occurred many times. The rearrangement links TRBV6-2 or TRBV6-3 to TRBJ2-6; perhaps D is TRBD1 or TRBD2 (5 bases each). Germline values: CDR1 MNHEY, CDR2 SVGEGT. V was clipped by 6 bases and J by 4 bases, with 16 bases between them. The CDR3 length is 16 residues. The CDR3 spells CASSPRGGSGANVLTF. For the CDR3, the DNA is TGTGCCAGCAGCCCTCGTGGGGGTTCAGGGGCCAACGTCCTGACTTTC.

The CDR3: CSALFGGRGEKLFF. CDR3 bases: TGCAGTGCTCTCTTCGGTGGTCGGGGCGAAAAACTGTTTTTT. This rearrangement joins TRBV20-1 to TRBJ1-4; TRBD1 is a possible D gene (5 bases). Trimming took 5 bases from V and 8 from J, leaving 18 bases between them. The germline CDR1 and CDR2 sequences are DFQATT and SNEGSKA (reference sequence). The CDR3 length is 14 residues.

The genes are TRBV6-2 or TRBV6-3 and TRBJ2-7, with 7 bases that match TRBD1. The V gene end was trimmed by 5 bases and the J gene end by 7 bases; junction bases not matched to a gene: 8. The CDR3 spans 13 residues. Germline V lookup: CDR1 MNHEY, CDR2 SVGEGT. The CDR3 region is CASSKTGSREQYF. In DNA form, the CDR3 reads TGTGCCAGCAGTAAGACAGGGTCGCGGGAGCAGTACTTC.

The count of this clonotype is one. The chain has TRBV6-6 and TRBJ2-2, with D perhaps matching TRBD1 (5 bases). Trimming left V 7 bases short and J 5 bases short, with 11 bases between. Germline CDR1 reads MNHNY; CDR2 reads SVGAGI (reference sequence). The CDR3 loop spans 13 amino acids. CDR3 sequence reads: CASTQKGTGELFF. As DNA, the CDR3 is TGTGCCAGCACCCAGAAGGGGACCGGGGAGCTGTTTTTT.

The J gene is TRBJ1-1, the V gene TRBV2; D ambiguous. Germline values: CDR1 SNHLY, CDR2 FYNNEI. Trimming shortened V by 4 bases and J by 4 bases, and 10 bases separated the two germline ends. The CDR3 runs 13 residues. CDR3 sequence reads: CASSGQGSTEAFF. The CDR3 DNA follows: TGTGCCAGCAGTGGGCAAGGGAGCACTGAAGCTTTCTTT.

This CDR3 is CAIQDRLPYEQYF. CDR3 sequence (DNA): TGTGCCATCCAAGACAGGTTGCCCTACGAGCAGTACTTC. The chain recombines TRBV6-2 or TRBV6-3 with TRBJ2-7, with a possible D match to TRBD1 (6 bases). CDR3 length: 13 amino acids. Germline CDR1 reads MNHEY; CDR2 reads SVGEGT. V was shortened by 10 bases and J by 2 bases, with 15 bases between the two germline ends.

This chain uses TRBV4-3 with TRBJ1-1; no clear D. V was pared by 4 bases and J by 0 bases, with 12 bases between. The V gene's germline CDR1 is LGHNA and CDR2 YSLEER. The CDR3 runs to 15 residues. CDR3 DNA: TGCGCCAGCAGCCTGCAGGTGACCTTGAACACTGAAGCTTTCTTT. Protein sequence: CASSLQVTLNTEAFF.

This clonotype has just a few counts. This chain joins TRBV20-1 and TRBJ2-7, with 7 bases that match TRBD1. There are 13 residues in the CDR3. V dropped 0 bases and J dropped 4; count of bases not matched to a gene: 3. The germline V gene encodes CDR1 DFQATT and CDR2 SNEGSKA (reference sequence). The CDR3 sequence: CSARDRDRYEQYF. The CDR3 coding sequence is TGCAGTGCTAGAGATCGGGACAGATACGAGCAGTACTTC.

The gene calls are TRBV5-6 and TRBJ1-1, with a weak D call TRBD1 (6 bases). The CDR3 is 14 residues long. Germline loops: CDR1 SGHDT, CDR2 YYEEEE. Trimming removed 1 base at V and 5 bases at J, with 12 bases between. The CDR3 is CASSLTAGVTEAFF. The CDR3 nucleotides read TGTGCCAGCAGCTTGACGGCAGGGGTTACTGAAGCTTTCTTT.

This rearrangement joins TRBV7-2 to TRBJ2-7; TRBD2 matches at 13 bases. CDR1 is SGHTA and CDR2 is FQGNSA in the germline V gene. Trimming removed 4 bases from V and 2 bases from J; junction bases left unmatched: 5. The CDR3 spans 16 residues. The CDR3, as DNA: TGTGCCAGCAGCTCTCAACTAGCGGGGGGGCCCTACGAGCAGTACTTC. Translated: CASSSQLAGGPYEQYF.

The rearrangement links TRBV11-2 to TRBJ2-5; TRBD1 might be the D (5 bases). Trimming took 4 bases from V and 9 from J, leaving 24 bases between them. The germline CDR1 and CDR2 sequences are SGHAT and FQNNGV. The CDR3 contains 16 residues. CDR3 coding DNA: TGTGCCAGCAGCTCCCGTACACAGGCATTCAAGACGGCCCAGTACTTC. It yields the protein CASSSRTQAFKTAQYF.

This clonotype was counted a few times. The chain links TRBV20-1 to TRBJ2-1, with 9 bases fitting TRBD2. V gave up 6 bases and J gave up 0 bases; unmatched junction bases: 12. The CDR3 consists of 17 residues. Germline V gene sequence: CDR1 DFQATT, CDR2 SNEGSKA (reference sequence). The CDR3: CSAPPAGGSSSYNEQFF. The CDR3 DNA is TGCAGTGCCCCCCCTGCGGGGGGGAGTAGCTCCTACAATGAGCAGTTCTTC.

This clonotype was recorded at least ten times. The rearrangement joins TRBV27 to TRBJ1-5; D remains unclear. Trimming stripped 5 bases from V and 0 bases from J, with 11 bases between. This CDR3 is 15 amino acids long. Germline loops: CDR1 MNHEY, CDR2 SMNVEV (reference sequence). CDR3 region: CASSLAGGSNQPQHF. The CDR3 DNA reads as TGTGCCAGCAGTCTCGCCGGAGGTAGCAATCAGCCCCAGCATTTT.

The V and J genes are TRBV7-2 and TRBJ2-7, with a weak D call TRBD2 (5 bases). V was clipped by 1 base and J by 7 bases, with 11 bases between them. In germline, CDR1 is SGHTA, CDR2 FQGNSA. This CDR3 has 13 amino acids. The DNA of the CDR3 is TGTGCCAGCAGCTTAGGTCCGGGGTGGGAGCAGTACTTC. Protein: CASSLGPGWEQYF.

The rearrangement links TRBV4-3 to TRBJ2-7; the D gene is possibly TRBD2 (6 bases). Looked up from germline, CDR1 is LGHNA and CDR2 is YSLEER. This CDR3 has 15 residues. V was trimmed by 4 bases and J by 7 bases, leaving 20 bases between them. The CDR3 sequence: CASSPKDGGVEEQYF. In DNA form, the CDR3 reads TGCGCCAGCAGCCCTAAGGACGGAGGGGTAGAAGAGCAGTACTTC.

This clonotype occurred a few times. This chain uses TRBV7-8 with TRBJ1-2; D is uncertain. V lost 5 bases, J lost 5 bases, and 9 bases lay in between. Germline-derived CDR1 and CDR2 are SGHVS and FQNEAQ. The CDR3 contains 12 residues. The CDR3 nucleotides read TGTGCCAGCAGCCCTACAGCATATGGCTACACCTTC. It codes for CASSPTAYGYTF.

This chain connects TRBV20-1 to TRBJ2-1, with D possibly matching TRBD2 (6 bases). Germline V CDR1 and CDR2: DFQATT, SNEGSKA (reference sequence). Trimming cost V 4 bases and J 4 bases, with 17 bases left between them. The length of the CDR3 is 15 residues. The CDR3 region has the DNA TGCAGTGCTAACGCCGGGACTCCGGGTTACAATGAGCAGTTCTTC. Its protein product is CSANAGTPGYNEQFF.

This chain connects TRBV20-1 to TRBJ1-6; D remains ambiguous. Looked up from germline, CDR1 is DFQATT and CDR2 is SNEGSKA (reference sequence). The CDR3 is 11 amino acids. The V gene lost 0 bases and the J gene lost 8 bases, with 2 bases spanning the gap. The DNA for the CDR3 is TGCAGTGCTAGAGAGGATTCACCCCTCCACTTT. It translates to CSAREDSPLHF.

The chain recombines TRBV25-1 with TRBJ1-2; no firm D call. Trimming shortened V by 2 bases and J by 9 bases, and 10 bases separated the two germline ends. In germline, CDR1 is MGHDK, CDR2 SYGVNS. The CDR3 totals 12 residues. CDR3 residues: CASSEREDRYTF. CDR3 nucleotides: TGTGCCAGCAGTGAAAGAGAGGACCGCTACACCTTC.

This clonotype appeared a few times. This sequence joins TRBV10-3 and TRBJ2-3; no clear D gene. CDR1 and CDR2 (germline): ENHRY, SYGVKD. CDR3 length: 14 amino acids. Trimming pared 0 bases from V and 0 bases from J, leaving 4 bases between. CDR3 DNA: TGTGCCATCAGTGAGTCGGCTAGCACAGATACGCAGTATTTT. It specifies CAISESASTDTQYF.

J is TRBJ2-6 and V is TRBV20-1; a weak D match, TRBD1 (6 bases). CDR1 DFQATT and CDR2 SNEGSKA come from the germline V gene (reference sequence). V was cut by 1 base and J by 0 bases, with 13 bases left in between. CDR3 length equals 17 residues. CDR3 nucleotides: TGCAGTGCTAGAGTTTGGGGACACAACTCTGGGGCCAACGTCCTGACTTTC. Translation: CSARVWGHNSGANVLTF.

In this sample, this clonotype turned up many times. This sequence joins TRBV4-1 and TRBJ1-1; weak D call: TRBD1 (5 bases). CDR1 and CDR2 from the germline V gene are MGHRA and YSYEKL. The CDR3 has 15 amino acids. The V gene lost 4 bases and the J gene lost 3 bases, with 15 bases spanning the gap. The CDR3 loop is CASSPQKGRDTEAFF. The CDR3 DNA reads TGCGCCAGCAGCCCCCAAAAGGGACGGGACACTGAAGCTTTCTTT.